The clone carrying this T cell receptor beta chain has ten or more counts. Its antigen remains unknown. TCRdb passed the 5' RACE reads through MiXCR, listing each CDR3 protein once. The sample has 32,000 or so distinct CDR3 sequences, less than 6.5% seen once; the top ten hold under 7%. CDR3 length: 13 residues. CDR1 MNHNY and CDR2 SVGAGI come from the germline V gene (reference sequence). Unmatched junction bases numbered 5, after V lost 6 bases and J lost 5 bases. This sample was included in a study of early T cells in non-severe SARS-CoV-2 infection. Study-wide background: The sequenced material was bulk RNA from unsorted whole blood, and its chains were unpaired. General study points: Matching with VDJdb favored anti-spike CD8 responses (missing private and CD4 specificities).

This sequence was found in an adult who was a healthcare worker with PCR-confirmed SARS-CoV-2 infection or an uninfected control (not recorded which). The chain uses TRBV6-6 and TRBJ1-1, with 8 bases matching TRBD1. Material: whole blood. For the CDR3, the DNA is TGTGCCAGCAGCCCCCGGACAGGGACTGAAGCTTTCTTT. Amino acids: CASSPRTGTEAFF.